A single sample is the source of the 22 T cell receptor delta chains below, sequenced in a study of γδ T cells in repeated Plasmodium falciparum infection. Gammadelta T cells were flow-sorted from PBMC into Vgamma9/Vdelta2+ and Vdelta2-negative populations for bulk analysis. TCRdb ran CATT on the multiplex PCR reads. In the table there are tens of thousands of delta-chain clones, over 1.5% of which are singletons. The sample was gamma-delta T cells from blood. Receptor source: a pool of human donors (malaria-infected and uninfected, not separated).

By its share, this clone is medium-sized (0.01 to 0.1%). The sample carries other DNA sequences with the same CDR3. The chain has TRDV1 and TRDJ1, with 12 bases that match TRDD3. The CDR3 is 22 residues long. The germline gives CDR1 TSWWSYY, CDR2 QGS. V was pared by 4 bases and J by 0 bases, with 21 bases of the junction left unmatched. In DNA, the CDR3 is TGTGCTCTTGGGGGAAGAGCACCCCCTAACTGGGGGATACTCTTCAACACCGATAAACTCATCTTT. This sequence encodes CALGGRAPPNWGILFNTDKLIF.

As for this clone: The protein TCRdb gives is from a much larger clone and does not agree with this DNA's translation at residue 3, likely a read error; the protein shown here comes from the DNA. The rearrangement joins TRDV2 to TRDJ1; 12 positions agree with TRDD3. TCRdb lists no J gene, so it was determined here by aligning the DNA to germline. Germline-derived CDR1 and CDR2 are GEAIGNYY and EKD. The CDR3 is 19 residues long. For the CDR3, the DNA is TGTGCCCGTGACTCCCAGATTACTGGGGGATACCCTGACACCGATAAACTCATCTTT. Encoded protein: CARDSQITGGYPDTDKLIF.

This clone was counted ten times or more. TCRdb's protein for this DNA is that of a much larger clone and differs from the translation at residue 12, likely a read error; the protein shown is the DNA translation. The rearrangement joins TRDV1 to TRDJ1; TRDD3 aligns across 11 bases. Assignment of the J gene here rests on matching the DNA to germline, because TCRdb gives none. The CDR3 extends over 22 amino acids. Germline CDR1 and CDR2: TSWWSYY and QGS. Losses at the gene ends were 3 bases for V and 0 bases for J; bases not matched to a gene: 21. CDR3 loop: CALGETSRYWGIGIPYTDKLIF. CDR3 sequence (DNA): TGTGCTCTTGGGGAGACTTCCCGGTACTGGGGGATAGGGATACCGTACACCGATAAACTCATCTTT.

Of note for this clone: This likely traces to a read error, being one base from a far larger clone. The identical CDR3 is also encoded by other nucleotide sequences in the sample. The chain has TRDV1 and TRDJ1; D possibly corresponds to TRDD3 (6 bases). Matching the DNA to germline supplied the J gene, which TCRdb does not give. This CDR3 contains 21 residues. From germline, CDR1 is TSWWSYY and CDR2 QGS. CDR3 coding DNA: TGTGCCCTTGGGGAACTCGGTCTTAGGACCGTGGGGATTAGTTTTAGCGATAAACTCATCTTT. Its translation is CALGELGLRTVGISFSDKLIF.

In regard to this clone: A far larger clone is just one base off, so this is likely a read error. At the DNA level, this CDR3 is encoded by other sequences in the same sample as well. The chain joins TRDV1 to TRDJ1; 9 nucleotides align to TRDD3. TCRdb supplies no J gene; here it was assigned by aligning the nucleotide sequence to germline. Germline CDR1 is TSWWSYY and CDR2 is QGS. V lost 9 bases and J lost 4; bases outside the gene matches: 36. The CDR3 sequence is 23 residues long. CDR3 nucleotide sequence: TGTGCTCTAGGCCCATTACCCAGCCGCAAAGCCTACGAGCTGGGGATACGCGTCGATAAACTCATCTTT. It yields the protein CALGPLPSRKAYELGIRVDKLIF.

This clone has more than one count but fewer than ten. The mismatch at residue 12 between this DNA's translation and the TCRdb protein of a much larger clone likely reflects a read error; the protein shown is translated from the DNA. J is TRDJ1 and V is TRDV2; 7 bases line up with TRDD3. The J gene is not listed in TCRdb, so it was assigned here from a DNA match to germline. Germline-derived CDR1 and CDR2 are GEAIGNYY and EKD. This CDR3 has 17 residues. Trimming took 1 base from V and 3 from J; bases not matched to a gene: 13. The CDR3 loop reads CACDTITGDRYADKLIF. The DNA for the CDR3 is TGTGCCTGTGACACGATCACTGGGGACAGGTACGCCGATAAACTCATCTTT.

This clone came up a few times. TCRdb's protein, taken from a much larger clone, differs from this DNA's translation at residue 5, likely owing to a read error; the protein displayed comes from the DNA. The J gene is TRDJ2, the V gene TRDV1; D call uncertain. TCRdb does not report a J gene; here it was assigned by matching the DNA to germline references. V lost 4 bases and J lost 1, with 13 bases in between. The CDR3 extends over 16 amino acids. CDR1 TSWWSYY and CDR2 QGS come from the germline V gene. In DNA form, the CDR3 reads TGTGCTCTTGGGGTACGGATCACCCTTTTGACAGCACAACTCTTCTTT. Its protein product is CALGVRITLLTAQLFF.

This clone was recorded many times. An end of the junction differs from the germline gene, which may be a read error. The same CDR3 is also encoded by other DNA sequences in this sample. The V and J genes are TRDV1 and TRDJ1; 9 bases map to TRDD3. The CDR3 totals 25 residues. Germline-derived CDR1 and CDR2 are TSWWSYY and QGS. In nucleotides, the CDR3 is TGTGCTCTTGGGGAACTCTATCCTACGTTTTACCCCCCGGGGGATACTGCAAAATACACCGATAAACTAATCTTT. Encoded protein: CALGELYPTFYPPGDTAKYTDKLIF.

This clone was recorded a few times. Other DNA sequences in this specimen translate into the identical CDR3. This sequence joins TRDV1 and TRDJ1; 13 bases align to TRDD3. The CDR3 is made up of 23 amino acids. J gave up 8 bases and V 0 bases, and 27 bases lay outside the gene matches. The germline V gene encodes CDR1 TSWWSYY and CDR2 QGS. The DNA for the CDR3 is TGTGCTCTTGGGGAACTAGGAGATGACTTTTACTGGGGGATACGCCGGGGCACTGACAAACTCATCTTT. Amino acids: CALGELGDDFYWGIRRGTDKLIF.

The sample holds a few counts of this clone. TCRdb assigns this DNA the protein of a much larger clone, which departs from its translation at residue 17; this likely reflects a read error, and the protein shown comes from translating the DNA. The DNA of the CDR3 is TGTGCCTGTGACACCGGCCAATTGGGGGAGCGGATGTACACCGATAAATTCATCTTT. The encoded protein is CACDTGQLGERMYTDKFIF. No J gene was assigned, while the V gene was called as TRDV2; the table gives TRDD3 as D, unverified against the DNA. The CDR3 is 19 residues long. Germline values: CDR1 GEAIGNYY, CDR2 EKD.

In its sample, this clone was seen a few times. TCRdb attributes to this sequence the protein of a much larger clone, which differs from the DNA translation at residue 13; a read error is likely, and the protein displayed is translated from the DNA. The chain couples TRDV2 to TRDJ2; 11 bases match TRDD3. The J gene comes from matching the DNA to germline here; TCRdb lacks it. Looked up from germline, CDR1 is GEAIGNYY and CDR2 is EKD. V trimming: 3 bases; J trimming: 6 bases; junction bases outside the gene matches: 17. The CDR3 totals 19 residues. As DNA, the CDR3 is TGTGCCTGTGACGGAGTAGAACGAATATGGGGGATACGGGCAGCACAACTCTTCTTT. The encoded protein is CACDGVERIWGIRAAQLFF.

About this clone itself: The translation of this DNA and the TCRdb protein of a much larger clone differ at residue 22, probably owing to a read error; the protein shown here is translated from the DNA. The V segment is TRDV1, and no J call was made; the table's D call of TRDD3 was not tested on the DNA. The CDR3 consists of 23 residues. Germline V gene data show CDR1 as TSWWSYY and CDR2 as QGS. The CDR3 protein is CALGELALPNFQFGIRVTDKLTF. The CDR3, as DNA: TGTGCTCTCGGGGAACTAGCCCTACCCAACTTCCAGTTTGGGATACGCGTAACCGATAAACTCACCTTT.

With respect to this clone: The TCRdb protein comes from a much larger clone and disagrees with this DNA's translation at residue 14, likely due to a read error; the protein given here is derived from the DNA. V and J are TRDV1 and TRDJ1; 9 bases agree with TRDD3. This CDR3 is built from 21 residues. Germline lookup yields CDR1 TSWWSYY and CDR2 QGS. V trimming: 5 bases; J trimming: 0 bases; junction bases outside the gene matches: 22. CDR3 nucleotide sequence: TGTGCTCTTGGGACGCATTATCTGCTGGGGGATGCCCCTCGGCACACCGATAAACTCATCTTT. Protein product: CALGTHYLLGDAPRHTDKLIF.

Regarding this clone: A far larger clone is one base from this, pointing to a likely read error. Other DNA sequences in this specimen translate into the identical CDR3. J is TRDJ1 and V is TRDV1, with 7 bases identical to TRDD3. TCRdb is silent on the J gene; assignment here came from matching the DNA to germline. Per germline, CDR1 TSWWSYY and CDR2 QGS. Germline trimming cut 8 bases from V and 5 bases from J; bases unmatched to any gene: 17. This CDR3 has 16 residues. Written as DNA, the CDR3 is TGTGCTCTTACATTCCCGTACTGGGGAATCTCAGATAAACTCATCTTT. Translation gives CALTFPYWGISDKLIF.

Turning to this clone: A clone one base away is much larger, so this may be a read error. This chain uses TRDV2 with TRDJ1; 8 positions agree with TRDD3. TCRdb carries no J gene annotation; the J gene was assigned here by matching the DNA with germline. Germline CDR1 and CDR2: GEAIGNYY and EKD. J lost 6 bases, V lost 0 bases, and 17 bases had no gene match. The CDR3 has 18 residues. The CDR3 reads CACDTAYGRGYSGNKLIF. In DNA, the CDR3 is TGTGCCTGTGACACCGCTTACGGGAGGGGATACTCAGGGAATAAACTCATCTTT.

The table lists this clone with a few counts. TCRdb has a much larger clone's protein, which differs at residue 15 from the translation of this DNA, likely because of a read error; what is shown is the protein translated from the DNA. The genes are TRDV1 and TRDJ1, with 9 bases identical to TRDD3. Germline assignment: CDR1 TSWWSYY and CDR2 QGS. This CDR3 has 20 amino acids. V was pared by 4 bases and J by 3 bases, with 21 bases of the junction left unmatched. The CDR3 protein is CALGGRGSFWGIHYADKLIF. CDR3 bases: TGTGCTCTTGGGGGGAGGGGTTCTTTCTGGGGGATTCATTACGCCGATAAACTCATCTTT.

This clone was recorded a few times. A far larger clone is off by one base, so a read error is likely. Other DNA sequences in this specimen translate into the identical CDR3. The gene calls are TRDV1 and TRDJ1; the match to TRDD3 covers 9 bases. CDR1 TSWWSYY and CDR2 QGS come from the germline V gene. This CDR3 has 19 residues. The CDR3 coding sequence is TGTGCCCTTGGGGAATTCGGCATTTTCTGGGGGATCTTCACCGATAAACTCATCTTT. This gives the protein CALGEFGIFWGIFTDKLIF.

This clone appeared a few times. This DNA translates differently at residue 20 from the TCRdb protein, which is that of a much larger clone; a read error is likely, and the protein shown is the DNA's own translation. The V segment is TRDV1, and no J call was made; the table calls TRDD3, which could not be checked here. CDR3 length: 21 amino acids. Germline V gives CDR1 TSWWSYY, CDR2 QGS. In DNA form, the CDR3 reads TGTGCTCTTGGGGCAGGAGATTCCTACTTCGGGGGATACGGAGGCACCGATAAACTCACCTTT. This translates into CALGAGDSYFGGYGGTDKLTF.

Note on this clone: A single base separates this from a much larger clone, so it may be a read error. This same CDR3 is encoded by further DNA sequences in the sample. There is no J gene call, but TRDV1 is given as the V gene. Germline CDR1 reads TSWWSYY; CDR2 reads QGS. The CDR3 has 21 residues. The CDR3 sequence is CALGESSLLPSFWVTHLGLIF. The CDR3 nucleotides read TGTGCTCTTGGGGAATCTTCTCTCCTTCCCTCCTTCTGGGTGACCCACCTTGGGCTCATCTTT.

This clone was detected only a few times. A far larger clone is a single base away, which makes a read error likely. Additional DNA sequences in this sample encode the identical CDR3. CDR3 residues: CALGEDPSPLYKSFSPYTDKLIF. The CDR3 DNA reads TGCGCTCTTGGGGAAGACCCGTCCCCTCTCTATAAGTCATTCTCCCCGTACACCGATAAACTCATCTTT. The rearrangement uses TRDV1 and TRDJ1; a weak D match, TRDD3 (5 bases). The J gene was not available in TCRdb and was assigned here by matching the DNA to germline segments. The germline V gene encodes CDR1 TSWWSYY and CDR2 QGS. CDR3 length: 23 residues.

This clone was recorded a few times. With a far larger clone one base away, a read error is the likely cause. The same CDR3 arises from other DNA sequences in this sample as well. The J gene is TRDJ1, the V gene TRDV1, with TRDD3 matching 10 bases. No J gene was available from TCRdb, and it was assigned here by a germline match of the DNA. The CDR3 sequence is 20 residues long. The V gene's germline CDR1 is TSWWSYY and CDR2 QGS. The junction had 19 bases not matched to a gene; V was cut back by 5 bases and J by 1 base. The CDR3 sequence is CALGCPSLGLTGGCTDKLIF. Written as DNA, the CDR3 is TGTGCTCTTGGGTGCCCTTCCCTCGGACTTACTGGGGGATGCACCGATAAACTCATCTTT.

The chain couples TRDV2 to TRDJ1; perhaps TRDD3 as D (6 bases). TCRdb supplies no J gene; here it was assigned by aligning the nucleotide sequence to germline. Germline CDR1 and CDR2: GEAIGNYY and EKD. The V end was cut by 0 bases, the J end by 4 bases, with 26 bases between. CDR3 size: 19 residues. The CDR3 DNA sequence: TGTGCCTGTGACACCGTATTTGGGGGTGGGGACCCCCTGAGCGATAAACTCATCTTT. This gives the protein CACDTVFGGGDPLSDKLIF.